The present entry profiles one TCR beta chain with its context. These data come from a study of blood T cell repertoires in COVID-19. Study-level information: Samples came from the United States, Italy and Spain, spanning acute and convalescent COVID-19.

Germline lookup yields CDR1 MGHDK and CDR2 SYGVNS. The CDR3 sequence is 13 residues long. Trimming removed 3 bases from V and 8 bases from J, with 11 bases in between. Clones were sequenced by immunoSEQ multiplex PCR, and TCRdb holds only the in-frame ones, with some missing. The table includes 95,000 to 150,000 clones, less than 75% detected once. The sample consisted of peripheral blood. This receptor was obtained from a human donor with acute or convalescent COVID-19. The donor label of this sample is uncertain. This chain uses TRBV25-1 with TRBJ1-3; D gene uncertain. CDR3 bases: TGTGCCAGCAGTGATGGTGTTGCAGACACCATATATTTT. Encoded protein: CASSDGVADTIYF.